The clone carrying this T cell receptor beta chain was counted once. What it binds is unknown. This sample is drawn from a study of human thymus T cells. Whole-study results and caveats: Biased V and J segment usage appeared in thymus and peripheral blood.

The thymus tissue came from resections taken during corrective heart surgery. It was healthy Finnish infants having corrective surgery for congenital heart defects who were the donors. This CDR3 spans 16 amino acids. CDR1 is SGHVS and CDR2 is FQNEAQ in the germline V gene. V lost 5 bases and J lost 2, with 13 bases in between. The assay was immunoSEQ multiplex PCR, and TCRdb's table has in-frame clones only and misses some. In the table there are roughly 130,000 clones, over 85% of which are singletons. Specimen: thymus tissue. The origin of this receptor is a boy under two years old with a congenital heart defect but otherwise immunologically healthy. The V and J genes are TRBV7-8 and TRBJ2-6; D is uncertain. The CDR3 DNA sequence: TGTGCCAGCAGCCTTTCAAGAGAGGCTGGGGCCAACGTCCTGACTTTC. Its protein product is CASSLSREAGANVLTF.